The present TCR beta chain was sequenced within a study of T cells in localized non-small cell lung cancer. V lost 4 bases to trimming and J lost 6 bases, with 25 bases between them. Germline CDR1 SGDLS, CDR2 YYNGEE. The CDR3 has 17 amino acids. Assay: immunoSEQ multiplex PCR; the TCRdb copy retains only in-frame clones and omits some. The data contain 30,000 to 35,000 clones, about 90% of them singletons. The chain is built from TRBV9 and TRBJ1-2; no reliable D call. This clonotype was obtained from an older female donor with stage I lung adenocarcinoma. The material was peripheral blood, obtained before any cancer treatment. The CDR3 is CASSPPGGSTFWNGYTF. CDR3 nucleotide sequence: TGTGCCAGCAGCCCCCCCGGTGGCAGTACCTTTTGGAATGGCTACACCTTC.